Each of the 24 T cell receptor beta chains below was sequenced from the same sample in a study of T cells after yellow fever vaccination. TCRdb re-called the 5' RACE reads through MiXCR, storing one row per CDR3 protein. The top ten clones hold roughly a sixth of a sample with roughly 400,000 distinct CDR3 sequences, under 20% of them seen once. Sequencing used PBMCs, obtained before the yellow fever booster vaccination. The receptors derive from a man between 18 and 35 years old who received the YFV17D yellow fever vaccine.

This clonotype was detected only a few times. This chain connects TRBV6-5 to TRBJ2-7, with D possibly TRBD2 on 6 matching bases. CDR1 MNHEY and CDR2 SVGAGI come from the germline V gene. The V gene lost 1 base and the J gene lost 6 bases, with 13 bases spanning the gap. This CDR3 has 14 amino acids. CDR3 coding DNA: TGTGCCAGCAGTTACTGGGGGGTCTCGGCCGAGCAGTACTTC. It translates to CASSYWGVSAEQYF.

The V gene is TRBV6-2 or TRBV6-3, the J gene TRBJ2-3; 9 positions match TRBD2. V trimming: 2 bases; J trimming: 4 bases; junction bases outside the gene matches: 1. CDR3 length equals 14 residues. CDR1 is MNHEY, CDR2 SVGEGT, per germline. This chain's CDR3 is CASSYGGGADTQYF. The CDR3 DNA is TGTGCCAGCAGTTACGGCGGGGGGGCAGATACGCAGTATTTT.

This sequence joins TRBV12-3 or TRBV12-4 and TRBJ1-1, with D unresolved. V lost 2 bases to trimming and J lost 5 bases, with 9 bases between them. This CDR3 has 13 residues. CDR3 in amino acids: CASSLRNPTEAFF. The CDR3 DNA reads as TGTGCCAGCAGTTTAAGAAATCCAACTGAAGCTTTCTTT.

The V gene is TRBV11-3, the J gene TRBJ2-5; D unresolved. From germline, CDR1 is SGHNT and CDR2 YENEEA. The CDR3 totals 13 residues. Trimming removed 2 bases at V and 4 bases at J, with 8 bases between. The CDR3 DNA is TGTGCCAGCAGCTTACGGGCGAGAGAGACCCAGTACTTC. Translated: CASSLRARETQYF.

The sample holds many counts of this clonotype. This sequence joins TRBV5-1 and TRBJ1-1; maybe TRBD1 (6 bases). Germline V CDR1 and CDR2: SGHRS, YFSETQ. The CDR3 length is 13 residues. Deletions cut 4 bases from V and 9 bases from J, with 16 bases between. CDR3 in DNA: TGCGCCAGCAGCATTAGACTTGGACAGCAAGCTTTCTTT. Translating gives CASSIRLGQQAFF.

J is TRBJ2-5 and V is TRBV10-3, with D perhaps matching TRBD1 or TRBD2 (6 bases each). Germline CDR1 reads ENHRY; CDR2 reads SYGVKD. V gave up 8 bases and J gave up 1 base, with 11 bases separating them. There are 13 residues in the CDR3. CDR3 nucleotides: TGTGCCATCGGGGGGCTCGCCCAAGAGACCCAGTACTTC. Protein: CAIGGLAQETQYF.

This clonotype was counted only a few times. This sequence joins TRBV11-2 and TRBJ2-1; D tentatively reads TRBD1 or TRBD2 (5 bases each). The CDR3 totals 14 residues. V lost 5 bases and J 5 bases, leaving 13 bases between the germline ends. CDR1 and CDR2 from the germline V gene are SGHAT and FQNNGV. This CDR3 is CASSEAGANNEQFF. The CDR3, as DNA: TGTGCCAGCAGCGAAGCCGGGGCGAACAATGAGCAGTTCTTC.

The rearrangement joins TRBV9 to TRBJ2-3, with D tentatively TRBD1 (6 bases). This CDR3 is 15 amino acids long. Trimming removed 2 bases from V and 6 bases from J, with 16 bases in between. Germline V gene lookup returns CDR1 SGDLS and CDR2 YYNGEE. CDR3 loop: CASSVGAWGPDTQYF. The CDR3 DNA is TGTGCCAGCAGCGTGGGAGCCTGGGGGCCCGATACGCAGTATTTT.

There are a few counts of this clonotype. V and J are TRBV27 and TRBJ2-7; D unclear. This CDR3 spans 15 amino acids. The V gene lost 3 bases and the J gene lost 0 bases, with 12 bases spanning the gap. Germline-derived CDR1 and CDR2 are MNHEY and SMNVEV (reference sequence). CDR3 bases: TGTGCCAGCAGTTTCAGTCGGCAGTCCTCCTACGAGCAGTACTTC. Protein: CASSFSRQSSYEQYF.

The chain is built from TRBV7-8 and TRBJ1-5; TRBD1 might be the D (5 bases). CDR1 is SGHVS and CDR2 is FQNEAQ in the germline V gene. Trimming shortened V by 1 base and J by 11 bases, and 15 bases separated the two germline ends. This CDR3 contains 14 residues. For the CDR3, the DNA is TGTGCCAGCAGCTTAGTCAGGGCAGGTGGGGCCCAGCATTTT. Translated: CASSLVRAGGAQHF.

The chain uses TRBV4-3 and TRBJ1-6, with 7 bases aligning to TRBD1. The CDR3 loop spans 15 amino acids. Germline CDR1 reads LGHNA; CDR2 reads YSLEER. J was trimmed by 5 bases and V by 4 bases; bases with no gene match: 5. CDR3: CASSRTGTDNSPLHF. The CDR3 nucleotides read TGCGCCAGCAGCCGGACCGGGACAGATAATTCACCCCTCCACTTT.

This clonotype came up a few times. The rearrangement joins TRBV20-1 to TRBJ1-2, with a weak D call TRBD1 (5 bases). Germline CDR1 and CDR2: DFQATT and SNEGSKA (reference sequence). The CDR3 is made up of 16 amino acids. Trimming pared 2 bases from V and 4 bases from J, leaving 20 bases between. CDR3 nucleotide sequence: TGCAGTGCTAGACCGAAGGGACTCCATCTACTCTATGGCTACACCTTC. The encoded protein is CSARPKGLHLLYGYTF.

The chain employs TRBV5-1 and TRBJ2-7; 11 bases agree with TRBD1. Germline loops: CDR1 SGHRS, CDR2 YFSETQ. The CDR3 covers 14 residues. V shed 4 bases and J 3 bases; nucleotides not matched to a gene: 3. The CDR3 reads CASSMGQGDYEQYV. CDR3 in DNA: TGCGCCAGCAGCATGGGACAGGGGGACTACGAGCAGTACGTC.

The CDR3 spells CASSLGRGGETQYF. The DNA for the CDR3 is TGCGCCAGCAGCCTCGGGCGGGGGGGAGAGACCCAGTACTTC. J is TRBJ2-5 and V is TRBV5-1; 9 positions agree with TRBD2. V trimming: 4 bases; J trimming: 4 bases; junction bases outside the gene matches: 5. Germline lookup yields CDR1 SGHRS and CDR2 YFSETQ. The CDR3 contains 14 residues. Combining the CDR3 with reference TRBV5-1 and TRBJ2-5 gives the whole variable domain KAGVTQTPRYLIKTRGQQVTLSCSPISGHRSVSWYQQTPGQGLQFLFEYFSETQRNKGNFPGRFSGRQFSNSRSEMNVSTLELGDSALYLCASSLGRGGETQYFGPGTRLLVL.

The chain links TRBV11-2 to TRBJ2-7; 11 bases map to TRBD1. From germline, CDR1 is SGHAT and CDR2 FQNNGV. The CDR3 is 14 residues long. Losses at the gene ends were 5 bases for V and 9 bases for J; bases not matched to a gene: 9. As DNA, the CDR3 is TGTGCCAGCAGCGCCTACGTTGGGACAGGGGGGCAGTACTTC. Protein: CASSAYVGTGGQYF.

The CDR3, as DNA: TGTGCCAGCAGCTTGGAGGGACAGGGGGACAACATTCAGTACTTC. Residues: CASSLEGQGDNIQYF. This chain connects TRBV5-6 to TRBJ2-4, with 11 nucleotides matching TRBD1. The length of the CDR3 is 15 residues. Germline V gene sequence: CDR1 SGHDT, CDR2 YYEEEE. Trimming cost V 0 bases and J 7 bases; bases outside gene matches: 3.

V usage is TRBV20-1 and J usage is TRBJ2-3; 7 positions match TRBD2. The CDR3 consists of 13 residues. The ends lost 3 bases at V and 5 bases at J; junction bases unmatched: 5. Per the germline V gene, CDR1 is DFQATT and CDR2 is SNEGSKA (reference sequence). Here the CDR3 reads CSASGLGKDTQYF. Written as DNA, the CDR3 is TGCAGTGCTAGTGGACTAGGTAAAGATACGCAGTATTTT.

V gene TRBV20-1 combines with J gene TRBJ2-7; D gene ambiguous. V was trimmed by 3 bases and J by 0 bases, leaving 9 bases between them. Germline assignment: CDR1 DFQATT and CDR2 SNEGSKA (reference sequence). The CDR3 totals 13 residues. For the CDR3, the DNA is TGCAGTGCTAGGCCCCGGAACTCCTACGAGCAGTACTTC. Its translation is CSARPRNSYEQYF.

This clonotype was detected only a few times. The chain recombines TRBV12-3 or TRBV12-4 with TRBJ1-4; a possible D gene is TRBD1 (5 bases). This CDR3 has 15 residues. Trimming removed 1 base at V and 4 bases at J, with 10 bases between. CDR3 DNA: TGTGCCAGCAGTTTAGTATTAGGGGTTAATGAAAAACTGTTTTTT. Protein product: CASSLVLGVNEKLFF.

This chain joins TRBV28 and TRBJ2-4; unclear D gene. This CDR3 contains 12 residues. The germline gives CDR1 MDHEN, CDR2 SYDVKM. V was cut by 5 bases and J by 5 bases, with 7 bases left in between. The CDR3 sequence: CASSASENIQYF. Written as DNA, the CDR3 is TGTGCCAGCAGTGCCAGTGAAAACATTCAGTACTTC.

This clonotype turned up a few times. The chain recombines TRBV10-3 with TRBJ1-6, with D unresolved. Trimming shortened V by 0 bases and J by 5 bases, and 8 bases separated the two germline ends. CDR1 and CDR2 from the germline V gene are ENHRY and SYGVKD. The CDR3 has 15 amino acids. The chain's CDR3 is CAISESFRDNSPLHF. The CDR3 nucleotides are TGTGCCATCAGTGAGTCGTTTAGGGATAATTCACCCCTCCACTTT.

V gene TRBV7-2 combines with J gene TRBJ2-2; TRBD2 agrees at 8 bases. The CDR3 is 16 amino acids. CDR1 and CDR2 (germline): SGHTA, FQGNSA. J was trimmed by 6 bases and V by 5 bases; bases with no gene match: 11. The CDR3 spells CASSLISGAVPGELFF. Here the CDR3 DNA reads TGTGCCAGCAGCCTAATTAGCGGGGCGGTACCCGGGGAGCTGTTTTTT. Drawing the rest from reference TRBV7-2 and TRBJ2-2, the complete variable domain is GAGVSQSPSNKVTEKGKDVELRCDPISGHTALYWYRQSLGQGLEFLIYFQGNSAPDKSGLPSDRFSAERTGGSVSTLTIQRTQQEDSAVYLCASSLISGAVPGELFFGEGSRLTVL.

The chain combines TRBV7-8 with TRBJ1-5; 8 positions match TRBD1. Germline CDR1 and CDR2: SGHVS and FQNEAQ. The CDR3 contains 16 residues. The junction had 6 bases not matched to a gene; V was cut back by 1 base and J by 4 bases. CDR3 sequence (DNA): TGTGCCAGCAGCTTAGGTCGGGGACAGGTTAATCAGCCCCAGCATTTT. It encodes CASSLGRGQVNQPQHF.

This clonotype occurred many times. The chain has TRBV6-2 or TRBV6-3 and TRBJ2-7; D perhaps matches TRBD1 (6 bases). Trimming took off 8 bases at V and 3 bases at J, with 17 bases between the two ends. In germline, CDR1 is MNHEY, CDR2 SVGEGT. The CDR3 spans 14 residues. The CDR3 bases are TGTGCCAGCTCCCGGACAGTAGAATTCTACGAGCAGTACGTC. Its protein product is CASSRTVEFYEQYV.